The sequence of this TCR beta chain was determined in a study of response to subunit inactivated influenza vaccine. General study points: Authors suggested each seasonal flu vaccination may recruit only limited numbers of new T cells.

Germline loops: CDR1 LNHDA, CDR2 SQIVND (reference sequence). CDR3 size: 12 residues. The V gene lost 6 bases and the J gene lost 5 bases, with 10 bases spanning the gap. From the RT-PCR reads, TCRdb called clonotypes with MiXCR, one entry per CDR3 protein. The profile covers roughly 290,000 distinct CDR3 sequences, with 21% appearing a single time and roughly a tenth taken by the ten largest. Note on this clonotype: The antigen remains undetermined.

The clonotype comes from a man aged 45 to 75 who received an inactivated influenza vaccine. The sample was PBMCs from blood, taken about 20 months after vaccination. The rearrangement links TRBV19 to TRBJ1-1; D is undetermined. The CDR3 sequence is CASRARATEAFF. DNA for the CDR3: TGTGCCAGTAGGGCCCGAGCGACTGAAGCTTTCTTT.